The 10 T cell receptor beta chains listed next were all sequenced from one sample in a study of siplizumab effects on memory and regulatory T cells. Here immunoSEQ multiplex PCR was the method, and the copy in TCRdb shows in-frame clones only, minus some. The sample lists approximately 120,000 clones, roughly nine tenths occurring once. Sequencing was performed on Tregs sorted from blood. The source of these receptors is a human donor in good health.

CDR3 nucleotides: TGTGCCAGCAGCTCCACAGGGGGCTGGAATTCACCCCTCCACTTT. It is translated as CASSSTGGWNSPLHF. This chain joins TRBV7-9 and TRBJ1-6; the match to TRBD1 covers 9 bases. This CDR3 has 15 amino acids. CDR1 is SEHNR, CDR2 FQNEAQ, per germline (reference sequence). V lost 4 bases to trimming and J lost 7 bases; unmatched junction nucleotides: 5.

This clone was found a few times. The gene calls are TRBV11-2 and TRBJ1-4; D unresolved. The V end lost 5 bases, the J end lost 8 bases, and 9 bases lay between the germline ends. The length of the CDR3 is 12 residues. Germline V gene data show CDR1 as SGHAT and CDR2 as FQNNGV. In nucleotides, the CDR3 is TGTGCCAGCAGCAGGATTGGCGAAAAACTGTTTTTT. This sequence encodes CASSRIGEKLFF.

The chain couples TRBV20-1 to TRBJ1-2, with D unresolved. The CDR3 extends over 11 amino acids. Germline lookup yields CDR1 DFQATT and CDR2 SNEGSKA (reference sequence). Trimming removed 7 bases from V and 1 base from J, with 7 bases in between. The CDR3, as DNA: TGCAGTGGGGTCTTTAACTATGGCTACACCTTC. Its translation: CSGVFNYGYTF.

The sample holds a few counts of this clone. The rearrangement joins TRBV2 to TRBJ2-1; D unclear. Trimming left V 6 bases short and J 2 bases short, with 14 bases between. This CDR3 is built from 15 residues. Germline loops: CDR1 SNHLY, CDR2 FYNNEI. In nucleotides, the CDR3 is TGTGCCAGCAGGGCAATGAGTTTCGCCTACAATGAGCAGTTCTTC. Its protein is CASRAMSFAYNEQFF.

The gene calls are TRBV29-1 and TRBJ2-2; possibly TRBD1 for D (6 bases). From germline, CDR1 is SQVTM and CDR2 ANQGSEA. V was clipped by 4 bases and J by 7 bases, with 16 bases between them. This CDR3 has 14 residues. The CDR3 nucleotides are TGCAGCGTTGCATGGTCAGGGGTAGGCGGGGAGCTGTTTTTT. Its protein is CSVAWSGVGGELFF.

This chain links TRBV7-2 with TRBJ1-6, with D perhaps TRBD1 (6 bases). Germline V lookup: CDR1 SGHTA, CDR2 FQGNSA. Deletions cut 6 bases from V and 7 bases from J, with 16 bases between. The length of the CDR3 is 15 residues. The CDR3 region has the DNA TGTGCCAGCAGGAAGGGGGGTTTTGTGAATTCACCCCTCCACTTT. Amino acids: CASRKGGFVNSPLHF. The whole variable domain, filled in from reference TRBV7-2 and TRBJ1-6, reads GAGVSQSPSNKVTEKGKDVELRCDPISGHTALYWYRQSLGQGLEFLIYFQGNSAPDKSGLPSDRFSAERTGGSVSTLTIQRTQQEDSAVYLCASRKGGFVNSPLHFGNGTRLTVT.

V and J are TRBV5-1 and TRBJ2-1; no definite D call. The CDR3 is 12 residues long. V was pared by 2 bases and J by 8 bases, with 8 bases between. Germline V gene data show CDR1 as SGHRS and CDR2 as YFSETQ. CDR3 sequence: CASSLGGYEQFF. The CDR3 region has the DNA TGCGCCAGCAGCTTAGGTGGCTATGAGCAGTTCTTC.

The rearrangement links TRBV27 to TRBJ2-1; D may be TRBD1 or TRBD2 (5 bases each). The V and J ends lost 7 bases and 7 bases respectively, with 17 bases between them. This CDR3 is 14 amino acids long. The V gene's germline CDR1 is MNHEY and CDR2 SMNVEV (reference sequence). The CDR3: CASKFGTPRNEQFF. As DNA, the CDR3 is TGTGCCAGCAAGTTTGGGACCCCACGGAATGAGCAGTTCTTC.

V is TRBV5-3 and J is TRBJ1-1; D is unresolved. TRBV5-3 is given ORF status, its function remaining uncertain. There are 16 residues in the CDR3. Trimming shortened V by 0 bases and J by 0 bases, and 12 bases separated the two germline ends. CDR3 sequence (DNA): TGTGCCAGAAGCTTGGGGCGGACCTGGGTGAACACTGAAGCTTTCTTT. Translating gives CARSLGRTWVNTEAFF.

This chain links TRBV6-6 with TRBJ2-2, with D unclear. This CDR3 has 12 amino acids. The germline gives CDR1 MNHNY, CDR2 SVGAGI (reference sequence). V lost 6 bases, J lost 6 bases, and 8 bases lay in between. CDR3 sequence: CASSRLAGELFF. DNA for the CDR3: TGTGCCAGCAGCCGGTTAGCCGGGGAGCTGTTTTTT.